Ten or more counts support the clone carrying this TCR beta chain. This entry is derived from a study of molecular identifiers for immune sequencing clone quantification. TCRdb analysed the PCR reads with MiXCR anew, one entry per CDR3 protein. The top ten clones hold about 0.9% of a sample with about 640,000 distinct CDR3 sequences, just under 20% of them seen once. Looked up from germline, CDR1 is SQVTM and CDR2 is ANQGSEA. This CDR3 has 16 amino acids. Trimming took 5 bases from V and 4 from J, leaving 22 bases between them. The receptor's source is a human donor in good health. Some libraries in this study had Jurkat cell RNA spiked in. The chain links TRBV29-1 to TRBJ2-3; D remains ambiguous. Material: naive CD8+ T cells from blood, with Jurkat cell RNA spiked in. Subset: FACS-sorted CD8+CD4-CCR7+CD45RA+ naive T cells. The CDR3 bases are TGCAGCGTTCAAACGTTCGGTCCAACGGACGCAGATACGCAGTATTTT. Translated: CSVQTFGPTDADTQYF.